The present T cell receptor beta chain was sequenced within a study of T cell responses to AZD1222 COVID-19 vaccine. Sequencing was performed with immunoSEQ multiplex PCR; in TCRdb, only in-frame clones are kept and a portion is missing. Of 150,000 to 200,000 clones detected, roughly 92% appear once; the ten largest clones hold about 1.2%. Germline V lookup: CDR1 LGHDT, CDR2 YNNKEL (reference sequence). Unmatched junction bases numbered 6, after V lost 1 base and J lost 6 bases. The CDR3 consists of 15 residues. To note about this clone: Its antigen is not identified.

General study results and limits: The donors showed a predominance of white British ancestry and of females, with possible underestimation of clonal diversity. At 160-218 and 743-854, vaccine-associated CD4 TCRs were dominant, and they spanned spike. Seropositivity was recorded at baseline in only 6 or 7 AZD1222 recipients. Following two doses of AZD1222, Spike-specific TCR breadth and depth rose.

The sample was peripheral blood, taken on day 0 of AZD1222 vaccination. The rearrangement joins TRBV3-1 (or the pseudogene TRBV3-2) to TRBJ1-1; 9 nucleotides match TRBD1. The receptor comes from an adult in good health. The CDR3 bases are TGTGCCAGCAGCCAAGTGACAGGGGGAGGTCCTGAAGCTTTCTTT. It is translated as CASSQVTGGGPEAFF.